Reported below is one TCR beta chain. This entry is derived from a study of shared clonotypes between healthy human individuals. This CDR3 is built from 15 residues. Trimming cost V 1 base and J 2 bases, with 12 bases left between them. Germline CDR1 reads SGHTA; CDR2 reads FQGNSA. Assay: immunoSEQ multiplex PCR; the TCRdb copy retains only in-frame clones and omits some. The sample includes over 2 million clones, about 90% of them seen just once. The receptor was isolated from a man between 18 and 35 years old in good health. Some clones in this sample may be carry-over from other donors' samples. The chain recombines TRBV7-2 with TRBJ2-7; D assignment may be TRBD1 or TRBD2 (5 bases each). Sequenced material: naive CD4+ T cells from PBMCs. Documented subset: CD45RA+ positively selected. In nucleotides, the CDR3 is TGTGCCAGCAGCTTAGACGGGGCGGTTACCTACGAGCAGTACTTC. Its protein product is CASSLDGAVTYEQYF. The variable domain in full, with the rest retrieved from reference TRBV7-2 and TRBJ2-7, is GAGVSQSPSNKVTEKGKDVELRCDPISGHTALYWYRQSLGQGLEFLIYFQGNSAPDKSGLPSDRFSAERTGGSVSTLTIQRTQQEDSAVYLCASSLDGAVTYEQYFGPGTRLTVT.